The 10 T cell receptor beta chains given below trace back to one sample, sequenced in a study of blood T cell repertoires in COVID-19. Clones were sequenced by immunoSEQ multiplex PCR, and TCRdb holds only the in-frame ones, with some missing. The profile shows approximately 210,000 clones, about 90% of them singletons. Sequenced material: peripheral blood. The receptors derive from a man aged 35 to 55 with active or convalescent COVID-19.

The J gene is TRBJ1-2, the V gene TRBV18; no firm D call. In germline, CDR1 is KGHSH, CDR2 LQKENI. Trimming stripped 3 bases from V and 2 bases from J, with 10 bases between. The CDR3 runs to 14 residues. The DNA for the CDR3 is TGTGCCAGCTCACCTACAGTGAACAACTATGGCTACACCTTC. Protein product: CASSPTVNNYGYTF.

J is TRBJ2-7 and V is TRBV9, with a tentative D call TRBD1 (6 bases). This CDR3 has 15 residues. Germline CDR1 reads SGDLS; CDR2 reads YYNGEE. With 4 bases removed from V and 0 bases from J, the gap between germline ends came to 14 bases. In DNA form, the CDR3 reads TGTGCCAGCAGCTTCAGGCCAGGGGCCTCCTACGAGCAGTACTTC. Translation: CASSFRPGASYEQYF.

This chain connects TRBV18 to TRBJ1-1, with 7 positions matching TRBD1. Trimming took 1 base from V and 7 from J; bases not matched to a gene: 3. Germline V CDR1 and CDR2: KGHSH, LQKENI. The CDR3 has 13 amino acids. The CDR3 coding sequence is TGTGCCAGCTCACCACTCCGGGACAGTGAAGCTTTCTTT. Amino acids: CASSPLRDSEAFF.

The V and J genes are TRBV2 and TRBJ1-5; D gene ambiguous. CDR1 and CDR2 (germline): SNHLY, FYNNEI. The CDR3 is 16 amino acids. The germline V and J ends were trimmed by 3 bases and 6 bases, with 18 bases remaining between them. CDR3 coding DNA: TGTGCCAGCAGTGAGCCCGGGGTCCGCTCAGGTCAGCCCCAGCATTTT. It yields the protein CASSEPGVRSGQPQHF.

J is TRBJ2-5 and V is TRBV25-1; weak D call: TRBD1 (5 bases). V was trimmed by 3 bases and J by 0 bases, leaving 11 bases between them. The CDR3 runs 15 residues. CDR1 MGHDK and CDR2 SYGVNS come from the germline V gene. In DNA form, the CDR3 reads TGTGCCAGCAGTGAGTCGACAGAGTACCAAGAGACCCAGTACTTC. Protein product: CASSESTEYQETQYF.

The chain has TRBV19 and TRBJ1-6; TRBD1 matches 9 bases. This CDR3 is 14 amino acids long. After removal of 6 bases from V and 10 bases from J, the junction contained 7 bases not matched to a gene. The germline CDR1 and CDR2 sequences are LNHDA and SQIVND (reference sequence). CDR3 DNA: TGTGCCAGTAGATTACAGGGGGCAGAGTCACCCCTCCACTTT. It translates to CASRLQGAESPLHF.

The V call is TRBV2, the J call TRBJ2-2; D remains unclear. The CDR3 has 15 residues. Trimming removed 7 bases at V and 4 bases at J, with 16 bases between. Looked up from germline, CDR1 is SNHLY and CDR2 is FYNNEI. CDR3 bases: TGTGCCAGCAAATCACATATCGATTCCACCGGGGAGCTGTTTTTT. It yields the protein CASKSHIDSTGELFF.

The chain has TRBV18 and TRBJ1-2, with D uncertain. Germline CDR1 KGHSH, CDR2 LQKENI. Trimming removed 3 bases at V and 2 bases at J, with 7 bases between. CDR3 size: 13 residues. CDR3 residues: CASSPKENYGYTF. The CDR3 DNA follows: TGTGCCAGCTCACCGAAAGAGAACTATGGCTACACCTTC.

The chain is built from TRBV6-4 and TRBJ2-1; tentative D call: TRBD2 (6 bases). In germline, CDR1 is MRHNA, CDR2 SNTAGT. This CDR3 is 15 amino acids long. Trimming removed 0 bases at V and 9 bases at J, with 15 bases between. The CDR3 here is CASSDSYGGAIEQFF. In nucleotides, the CDR3 is TGTGCCAGCAGTGACTCCTACGGGGGAGCGATTGAGCAGTTCTTC.

The chain combines TRBV18 with TRBJ2-7, with 13 bases fitting TRBD2. V was pared by 3 bases and J by 2 bases, with 1 base of the junction left unmatched. Germline assignment: CDR1 KGHSH and CDR2 LQKENI. CDR3 length equals 15 residues. The CDR3 DNA reads as TGTGCCAGCTCACCGACTAGCGGGGGGACCTACGAGCAGTACTTC. This codes for CASSPTSGGTYEQYF.